This entry features one T cell receptor beta chain sequence. This clonotype was observed at least ten times. The target of this receptor is not known. No base qualities exist here, and no much larger clone lies one base off it. This entry is derived from a study of Graves' ophthalmopathy and Graves' hyperthyroidism (dated by TCRdb to 2016 to 2019). Study-level background: Peripheral blood was collected at initial diagnosis, prior to any treatment. The study used TCR beta repertoire signatures to distinguish Graves' ophthalmopathy from Graves' hyperthyroidism and to predict progression to ophthalmopathy. In total, approximately 130 blood samples were TCR-sequenced: approximately 42 ophthalmopathy, some 80 hyperthyroidism and roughly 17 hyperthyroidism-to-ophthalmopathy patients. To explore V-J signatures that distinguish ophthalmopathy from hyperthyroidism, a discovery set of around 100 patients was enrolled, made up of 40 to 45 with ophthalmopathy and 57 with stable hyperthyroidism. An independent validation cohort comprised fewer than 20 hyperthyroidism patients and 15 to 17 patients who later progressed from hyperthyroidism to ophthalmopathy. T-cell repertoires of thyroid tissue and blood were compared in over five hyperthyroidism patients. Once sampling was done, hyperthyroidism patients were given methimazole at a starting dose of 30 mg daily, while ophthalmopathy patients were given high-dose intravenous methylprednisolone. The 85 to 100 discovery patients were randomly split 7:3 into training and test sets.

Summary of the overall study and its limitations: No statistical method was used to set the sample size in advance, and the investigators knew which group each participant was assigned to. Most expanded thyroid clonotypes with frequency above 0.001 were also detected in blood, suggesting blood repertoires may reflect the thyroid immune response. In validation, the model predicted ophthalmopathy progression with over 60% sensitivity and about 77% specificity; some 13 predicted patients were CT-confirmed with GO in a median of around 6 months. In cross-validation, the 13-signature model distinguished ophthalmopathy from stable hyperthyroidism with nearly 90% sensitivity and 81% to 82% specificity, while in the test set the corresponding values were about 79% and 69%.

TCR beta CDR3 regions were amplified from RNA transcripts for repertoire sequencing. The first round of RT-PCR was done with HTBI primers and the Qiagen OneStep RT-PCR kit, and was followed by a second round of multiplex PCR, then size selection and purification. The libraries underwent paired-end sequencing with 100 bp reads on an Illumina HiSeq2000. The original methods were these. Reads were processed with SOAPnuke, discarding reads with adapters, uncalled bases, mean Phred below 15, or no exact constant-primer or identifier match. COPE v1.2.5 was used to merge high-quality paired reads. Each unique nucleotide sequence was defined as a clonotype, and clonotypes were aligned to IMGT TRB V, D and J references with MiTCR v1.1. Analysis was restricted to V-J combinations with a frequency above 0.0001, which covered roughly 99% of repertoires. For each V-J combination, a TCR clonal expansion and chaos score was defined as the ratio of F50 clonal expansion to chaos observed in the TCRdist matrix. Welch's t-statistics and random forest were used to reduce features to about 14 V-J combinations, which were fed into a naive Bayes classifier. The similarity between thyroid and blood repertoires was quantified using the Morisita-Horn index. Through fastp at Q25 and MiXCR, TCRdb rebuilt clones from the public reads, retaining in-frame beta chains. Rows with a matching CDR3 protein are joined into one entry that keeps the most common DNA and genes. The V and J calls were determined by TCRdb, not by the authors. The sample table holds 350,000 to 400,000 distinct CDR3 sequences, of which 15% were seen once. The top ten clones comprise about 7.3% of the sample.

Between the V and J ends, shortened by 2 bases and 5 bases respectively, the junction contains 13 bases. Spanning cysteine to phenylalanine, the CDR3 consists of 14 amino acids. Left in the record is the CDR3 DNA by itself, 42 bases read in frame from the first base. Hyperthyroidism was considered stable if no progression to ophthalmopathy occurred within 18 months of follow-up. Hyperthyroidism patients were newly diagnosed, were aged 18 to 65 years, and had a disease duration under 2 months. Patients with other autoimmune diseases, uncontrolled infections, pregnancy or lactation were excluded. Diagnosis relied on clinical symptoms, serum thyroxine, TRAb, thyroid ultrasound and orbital computed tomography. PBMCs were isolated from more than 9 ml of fresh peripheral blood by Ficoll-Paque density gradient centrifugation. Total RNA was extracted with Trizol reagent and quality-checked on an Agilent 2100 Bioanalyzer.

The chain is made from TRBV12-3 or TRBV12-4 and TRBJ2-7, with the D segment identity uncertain. Sequencing used peripheral blood. The clonotype was recovered from a woman in her late teens or twenties with stable Graves' hyperthyroidism. Donor details come from another sample of the same person, matched by shared clones. The nucleotide sequence is TGTGCCAGCAGTTTAAGATGGATGTCCCACGAGCAGTACTTC. Translation gives CASSLRWMSHEQYF.